Listed below are T cell receptor beta chains from one sample, sequenced in a study of cytomegalovirus exposure and HLA in healthy donors. Profiling relied on immunoSEQ multiplex PCR, and the TCRdb table lists in-frame clones only, not all of them. The top ten hold around 1.8% of the sample, which has a few hundred thousand clones, about three quarters seen once. The specimen sequenced was PBMCs. All receptors derive from a man younger than 35 in good health and CMV-seronegative. The CDR3 runs from the conserved cysteine through the conserved F or W. Fields, in order: J gene, D gene, V gene, clone size, CDR3 protein, CDR3 DNA. D genes are given only for firm matches. Some rows have no size entry. The others give once, few or many, or a class for an expanded clone.

TRBJ2-1 TRBD2 TRBV25-1 . CASSRDGTRYNEQFF TGTGCCAGCAGTAGGGACGGGACTAGGTACAATGAGCAGTTCTTC
TRBJ2-3 . TRBV6-6 . CASTGLVTDTQYF TGTGCCAGCACCGGACTTGTCACAGATACGCAGTATTTT
TRBJ2-5 . TRBV5-6 . CASSRAGARETQYF TGTGCCAGCAGCCGTGCAGGGGCGAGGGAGACCCAGTACTTC
TRBJ2-5 . TRBV1 . CTSSQVNGTSGTRTQYF TGCACCAGCAGCCAAGTCAACGGGACTAGCGGGACCCGGACCCAGTACTTC
TRBJ2-7 TRBD2 TRBV5-4 . CASSISGIDYEQYF TGTGCCAGCAGCATAAGCGGGATCGACTACGAGCAGTACTTC
TRBJ2-1 . TRBV25-1 . CASRPIEPGEQFF TGTGCCAGCAGGCCCATCGAGCCGGGTGAGCAGTTCTTC
TRBJ2-2 . TRBV9 few CASSVDVGGTGELFF TGTGCCAGCAGCGTAGATGTGGGGGGCACCGGGGAGCTGTTTTTT
TRBJ1-3 . TRBV27 . CASSPPSTGRIGNTIYF TGTGCCAGCAGTCCCCCCTCCACAGGGCGAATCGGAAACACCATATATTTT
TRBJ2-1 TRBD2 TRBV7-2 . CASSRPGLAYNEQFF TGTGCCAGCAGCAGACCGGGACTAGCGTACAATGAGCAGTTCTTC
TRBJ2-1 . TRBV30 once CAWSLERGLISSYNEQFF TGTGCCTGGAGTCTCGAGAGAGGACTCATAAGCTCCTACAATGAGCAGTTCTTC
TRBJ2-3 TRBD2 TRBV9 . CASSALASSTDTQYF TGTGCCAGCAGCGCACTAGCGTCTAGCACAGATACGCAGTATTTT
TRBJ2-3 . TRBV6-4 . CASSPSTASGTDTQYF TGTGCCAGCAGTCCCTCGACTGCAAGCGGCACAGATACGCAGTATTTT
TRBJ2-1 TRBD1 TRBV6-5 . CASSYGTGGGNEQFF TGTGCCAGCAGCTATGGGACAGGGGGTGGCAATGAGCAGTTCTTC
TRBJ1-6 TRBD1 TRBV29-1 . CSVQTGGGSPLHF TGCAGCGTCCAGACAGGGGGTGGGTCACCCCTCCACTTT
TRBJ1-1 TRBD1 TRBV7-8 . CASSLGTGEAFF TGTGCCAGCAGCTTAGGGACAGGGGAAGCTTTCTTT
TRBJ2-1 TRBD1 TRBV9 once CASSERQGTYNEQFF TGTGCCAGCAGCGAAAGACAGGGGACCTACAATGAGCAGTTCTTC
TRBJ2-7 TRBD1 TRBV9 . CASSVGDGTGLYEQYF TGTGCCAGCAGCGTAGGGGACGGGACAGGGCTCTACGAGCAGTACTTC
TRBJ1-5 TRBD1 TRBV5-1 . CASSPDRGTQPQHF TGCGCCAGCAGTCCGGACAGGGGTACTCAGCCCCAGCATTTT
TRBJ2-5 . TRBV9 . CASTPTLLARQETQYF TGTGCCAGCACCCCAACTCTGCTAGCGCGCCAAGAGACCCAGTACTTC
TRBJ2-1 TRBD2 TRBV5-1 . CASAGTSGANEQFF TGCGCCAGCGCCGGGACTAGCGGGGCTAATGAGCAGTTCTTC
TRBJ2-2 TRBD1 TRBV5-6 . CASSLEGQGVAGELFF TGTGCCAGCAGCTTGGAGGGGCAGGGGGTCGCCGGGGAGCTGTTTTTT
TRBJ2-2 . TRBV7-6 . CASSLAVEGGELFF TGTGCCAGCAGCTTAGCAGTAGAGGGCGGGGAGCTGTTTTTT
TRBJ1-2 . TRBV14 . CANHFGNTSIDNYGYTF TGTGCCAACCACTTCGGGAATACCTCCATAGATAACTATGGCTACACCTTC
TRBJ2-7 . TRBV2 . CASSEAPLYEQYF TGTGCCAGCAGTGAAGCTCCCCTCTACGAGCAGTACTTC
TRBJ2-7 . TRBV5-1 . CASSLSESKQYF TGCGCCAGCAGCTTGTCGGAGAGTAAGCAGTACTTC
TRBJ1-3 . TRBV6-5 few CASSYQGNTIYF TGTGCCAGCAGTTATCAAGGAAACACCATATATTTT
TRBJ2-1 . TRBV27 . CASSPAGQNNEQFF TGTGCCAGCAGTCCCGCCGGACAGAACAATGAGCAGTTCTTC
TRBJ2-5 TRBD2 TRBV7-3 . CASSPQGLAGGGETQYF TGTGCCAGCAGCCCCCAGGGACTAGCGGGGGGGGGAGAGACCCAGTACTTC
TRBJ1-4 . TRBV19 once CASSIGGSVEKLFF TGTGCCAGTAGTATCGGGGGATCGGTTGAAAAACTGTTTTTT
TRBJ2-7 . TRBV7-2 . CASSLSLTGYEQYF TGTGCCAGCAGCTTATCTCTCACAGGGTACGAGCAGTACTTC
TRBJ2-5 . TRBV7-2 . CASSSDWGVVETQYF TGTGCCAGCAGCTCCGACTGGGGGGTGGTAGAGACCCAGTACTTC
TRBJ2-6 TRBD1 TRBV10-3 . CAISDTGGQGPSGANVLTF TGTGCCATCAGTGATACCGGAGGACAGGGACCTTCTGGGGCCAACGTCCTGACTTTC
TRBJ2-1 . TRBV7-3 . CASSLSPGKYNEQFF TGTGCCAGCAGCTTATCCCCAGGGAAATACAATGAGCAGTTCTTC
TRBJ1-2 . TRBV18 . CASSPGWASGGYTF TGTGCCAGCTCACCGGGTTGGGCCAGTGGCGGCTACACCTTC
TRBJ1-2 . TRBV25-1 . CASSEDRGYGYTF TGTGCCAGCAGTGAGGACAGAGGCTATGGCTACACCTTC
TRBJ2-2 TRBD1 TRBV27 . CASSPTGQGAGVGELFF TGTGCCAGCAGTCCTACCGGACAGGGGGCGGGAGTCGGGGAGCTGTTTTTT
TRBJ1-4 TRBD1 TRBV10-3 . CAISESTGGNEKLFF TGTGCCATCAGTGAGTCGACAGGGGGTAATGAAAAACTGTTTTTT